One sample yielded the 6 T cell receptor beta chains listed below, sequenced in a study of shared clonotypes between healthy human individuals. Measured with immunoSEQ multiplex PCR; TCRdb has only the in-frame clones, and not every one. The sample gives about 600,000 clones, more than 95% of which show up once; about 0.06% is in the top ten. Material for sequencing was naive CD4+ T cells sorted from blood. Subset described: CD45RA+ positively selected. The receptors were gathered from a woman under 40 in good health.

V and J are TRBV5-5 and TRBJ2-7, with 7 bases lining up with TRBD2. V shed 2 bases, J shed 0 bases, and the junction held 11 bases outside the gene matches. CDR1 SGHKS and CDR2 YYEKEE come from the germline V gene (reference sequence). This CDR3 is 17 amino acids long. The CDR3 sequence is CASSFQRDSLYSYEQYF. In nucleotides, the CDR3 is TGTGCCAGCAGCTTCCAGCGGGACTCTCTATACTCCTACGAGCAGTACTTC.

This rearrangement joins TRBV7-6 to TRBJ2-7, with TRBD1 matching 9 bases. CDR1 and CDR2 from the germline V gene are SGHVS and FNYEAQ. The V gene end was trimmed by 5 bases and the J gene end by 5 bases; junction bases not matched to a gene: 10. The CDR3 has 15 residues. The CDR3 sequence: CASSPPGQGTHEQYF. CDR3 sequence (DNA): TGTGCCAGCAGCCCACCTGGACAGGGGACCCACGAGCAGTACTTC.

The rearrangement uses TRBV27 and TRBJ2-1; 11 bases are a match to TRBD1. This CDR3 comprises 14 residues. Germline V gives CDR1 MNHEY, CDR2 SMNVEV (reference sequence). With 5 bases clipped from V and 11 bases from J, the junction kept 8 bases outside the gene matches. CDR3 in amino acids: CASSRTGTGGKQFF. The CDR3 coding sequence is TGTGCCAGCAGTCGTACCGGGACAGGGGGTAAGCAGTTCTTC.

CDR3 bases: TGTGCTTCGGGGGGGAGTCAGCCCCAGCATTTT. Its protein product is CASGGSQPQHF. V gene TRBV28 combines with J gene TRBJ1-5, with a tentative D call TRBD1 (5 bases). CDR1 is MDHEN and CDR2 is SYDVKM in the germline V gene. CDR3 length: 11 amino acids.

The chain couples TRBV5-1 to TRBJ2-5; TRBD2 matches 11 bases. The ends lost 4 bases at V and 2 bases at J; junction bases unmatched: 16. The CDR3 loop spans 19 amino acids. CDR1 SGHRS and CDR2 YFSETQ come from the germline V gene. The CDR3 DNA follows: TGCGCCAGCAGCATCAGTCTAGCGGGAGGTTCGAGGGGACAAGAGACCCAGTACTTC. It is translated as CASSISLAGGSRGQETQYF.

The chain is built from TRBV4-1 and TRBJ1-5; 8 positions match TRBD1. Unmatched junction bases numbered 6, after V lost 4 bases and J lost 7 bases. Germline lookup yields CDR1 MGHRA and CDR2 YSYEKL. The CDR3 is 14 amino acids. CDR3 amino acids: CASSPRTGLQPQHF. The CDR3 DNA reads as TGCGCCAGCAGCCCGAGGACAGGGTTGCAGCCCCAGCATTTT.